Following are 16 T cell receptor beta chains from one sample sequenced in a study of regulatory T cells in long-lasting Graves disease. The sample's time point: newly diagnosed GD, antithyroid drugs for less than 3 months. The authors made the TCR library using RNA they extracted from PBMCs. Construction of the TCR beta libraries employed iRepertoire HTBI primers in conjunction with Arm-PCR of CDR3 regions. TCRdb used MiXCR to reprocess the multiplex PCR reads, holding one entry per CDR3 protein. The repertoire holds approximately 460,000 distinct CDR3 sequences, with roughly 15% as singletons. The sample was also linked to a second study, of T cells in Graves' hyperthyroidism and ophthalmopathy.

The source material was peripheral blood mononuclear cells (PBMCs), sampled at new diagnosis, from a patient treated with antithyroid drugs. The receptor source for this set is a woman in her twenties or thirties with Graves disease.

This clonotype came up many times. This rearrangement joins TRBV28 to TRBJ2-3; TRBD2 is a possible D gene (6 bases). Per the germline V gene, CDR1 is MDHEN and CDR2 is SYDVKM. CDR3 length equals 14 residues. With 2 bases removed from V and 5 bases from J, the gap between germline ends came to 11 bases. CDR3 loop: CASSLAGREDTQYF. CDR3 DNA: TGTGCCAGCAGTTTAGCGGGGCGGGAAGATACGCAGTATTTT.

In this sample, this clonotype turned up a few times. This chain joins TRBV7-6 and TRBJ2-5; 7 positions agree with TRBD2. Germline-derived CDR1 and CDR2 are SGHVS and FNYEAQ. Trimming cost V 5 bases and J 4 bases; bases outside gene matches: 4. The CDR3 is made up of 13 amino acids. The CDR3 nucleotides are TGTGCCAGCAGCGTCGTAGCGGGAGAGACCCAGTACTTC. As protein: CASSVVAGETQYF.

This clonotype was detected many times. The chain combines TRBV7-9 with TRBJ1-2; TRBD1 matches at 7 bases. The CDR3 has 15 residues. The germline V gene encodes CDR1 SEHNR and CDR2 FQNEAQ (reference sequence). J gave up 0 bases and V 4 bases, and 5 bases lay outside the gene matches. This chain's CDR3 is CASSSTGAANYGYTF. The CDR3 region has the DNA TGTGCCAGCAGCTCAACAGGGGCGGCTAACTATGGCTACACCTTC.

This clonotype was recorded many times. The chain employs TRBV3-1 and TRBJ1-1; TRBD1 agrees at 9 bases. The CDR3 covers 17 residues. V gave up 4 bases and J gave up 1 base; unmatched junction bases: 10. Germline values: CDR1 LGHDT, CDR2 YNNKEL (reference sequence). The CDR3 DNA sequence: TGTGCCAGCAGCCCCGTAGGGACAGGGAATAAGAACACTGAAGCTTTCTTT. Translated, it gives CASSPVGTGNKNTEAFF.

In its sample, this clonotype was seen many times. CDR3 sequence reads: CAISPGSNTEAFF. Written as DNA, the CDR3 is TGTGCCATCAGCCCAGGGAGTAACACTGAAGCTTTCTTT. The chain joins TRBV10-3 to TRBJ1-1; a possible D gene is TRBD1 (5 bases). V was shortened by 6 bases and J by 2 bases, with 10 bases between the two germline ends. Germline V lookup: CDR1 ENHRY, CDR2 SYGVKD. This CDR3 spans 13 amino acids.

This clonotype occurred a few times. V usage is TRBV10-2 and J usage is TRBJ2-2; 11 positions match TRBD2. This CDR3 is built from 16 residues. The ends lost 7 bases at V and 1 base at J; junction bases unmatched: 5. Germline V gene data show CDR1 as WSHSY and CDR2 as SAAADI. Written as DNA, the CDR3 is TGCGCCAGCACCCTAGCGGGAGGCGTGAACACCGGGGAGCTGTTTTTT. As protein: CASTLAGGVNTGELFF.

The chain uses TRBV9 and TRBJ1-5, with D possibly TRBD1 on 5 matching bases. Germline CDR1 reads SGDLS; CDR2 reads YYNGEE. Trimming shortened V by 4 bases and J by 4 bases, and 12 bases separated the two germline ends. The CDR3 loop spans 14 amino acids. CDR3: CASSTGGRNQPQHF. CDR3 in DNA: TGTGCCAGCAGCACGGGGGGTCGGAATCAGCCCCAGCATTTT. Using reference TRBV9 and TRBJ1-5 for the parts outside the CDR3, the full variable domain is DSGVTQTPKHLITATGQRVTLRCSPRSGDLSVYWYQQSLDQGLQFLIQYYNGEERAKGNILERFSAQQFPDLHSELNLSSLELGDSALYFCASSTGGRNQPQHFGDGTRLSIL.

The chain recombines TRBV13 with TRBJ2-3; TRBD2 is a possible D gene (7 bases). CDR3 length equals 16 residues. V was clipped by 4 bases and J by 2 bases, with 16 bases between them. Looked up from germline, CDR1 is PRHDT and CDR2 is FYEKMQ (reference sequence). The CDR3 DNA sequence: TGTGCCAGCAGCTCCCTAGGGGGGGGAGTCACAGATACGCAGTATTTT. It yields the protein CASSSLGGGVTDTQYF.

In its sample, this clonotype was seen many times. This CDR3 is CASRGSYNEQFF. The CDR3 nucleotides read TGTGCCAGCAGAGGGTCTTACAATGAGCAGTTCTTC. The V call is TRBV12-3 or TRBV12-4, the J call TRBJ2-1; no clear D gene. This CDR3 spans 12 amino acids. V lost 6 bases to trimming and J lost 4 bases, with 7 bases between them.

For this clonotype: This sequence is one base from a far larger clone and is likely a read error. The rearrangement uses TRBV6-1 and TRBJ2-1; 9 bases align to TRBD2. Germline V gene data show CDR1 as MNHNS and CDR2 as SASEGT. This CDR3 comprises 16 residues. CDR3 loop: CASSTPGTSRYSEQFF. CDR3 coding DNA: TGTGCCAGCAGCACCCCCGGGACTAGCAGGTACAGTGAGCAGTTCTTC.

This clonotype was observed a few times. The chain uses TRBV19 and TRBJ1-5, with a tentative D call TRBD1 (5 bases). Trimming took 5 bases from V and 4 from J, leaving 21 bases between them. Germline V lookup: CDR1 LNHDA, CDR2 SQIVND (reference sequence). The length of the CDR3 is 17 residues. For the CDR3, the DNA is TGTGCCAGTAGTCAACCAGACCACGGGGGAATTAATCAGCCCCAGCATTTT. Its translation: CASSQPDHGGINQPQHF.

The chain has TRBV6-2 or TRBV6-3 and TRBJ2-1; perhaps TRBD2 as D (6 bases). The germline gives CDR1 MNHEY, CDR2 SVGEGT. This CDR3 is 16 amino acids long. The ends were cut back, 2 bases at V and 2 bases at J, with 13 bases in the middle. The CDR3 bases are TGTGCCAGCAGTTACCCACTGGGGGGTGCCTACAATGAGCAGTTCTTC. Amino acid sequence: CASSYPLGGAYNEQFF.

In this sample, this clonotype turned up many times. V usage is TRBV5-1 and J usage is TRBJ2-2, with TRBD2 matching 8 bases. The CDR3 totals 17 residues. J gave up 1 base and V 7 bases, and 12 bases lay outside the gene matches. Per the germline V gene, CDR1 is SGHRS and CDR2 is YFSETQ. This chain's CDR3 is CASQKATGGRNTGELFF. The CDR3 DNA follows: TGCGCCAGCCAAAAGGCTACGGGAGGGCGGAACACCGGGGAGCTGTTTTTT.

The chain has TRBV19 and TRBJ1-3; D is unresolved. The germline CDR1 and CDR2 sequences are LNHDA and SQIVND (reference sequence). Trimming cost V 3 bases and J 3 bases, with 15 bases left between them. The CDR3 runs to 16 residues. The DNA for the CDR3 is TGTGCCAGTAGTATTGGGCGGATTGAGGATGGAAACACCATATATTTT. This sequence encodes CASSIGRIEDGNTIYF.

This clonotype showed up many times. The chain joins TRBV28 to TRBJ1-4, with no clear D. This CDR3 is built from 12 residues. The V gene lost 6 bases and the J gene lost 8 bases, with 10 bases spanning the gap. CDR1 is MDHEN, CDR2 SYDVKM, per germline. Written as DNA, the CDR3 is TGTGCCAGCAGCCGTCCCGGGGAAAAACTGTTTTTT. Translation: CASSRPGEKLFF. Filled out from reference TRBV28 and TRBJ1-4, the complete variable domain reads DVKVTQSSRYLVKRTGEKVFLECVQDMDHENMFWYRQDPGLGLRLIYFSYDVKMKEKGDIPEGYSVSREKKERFSLILESASTNQTSMYLCASSRPGEKLFFGSGTQLSVL.

This clonotype was recorded many times. The CDR3 spells CASKGEQGGGQPQHF. DNA for the CDR3: TGTGCCAGCAAGGGAGAACAGGGGGGAGGGCAGCCCCAGCATTTT. This chain links TRBV28 with TRBJ1-5; 8 bases align to TRBD1. Trimming at V came to 7 bases and at J to 7 bases, leaving 12 bases not matched to a gene. Germline-derived CDR1 and CDR2 are MDHEN and SYDVKM. This CDR3 spans 15 amino acids.